The source of this T cell receptor (beta chain) is a study of PD-1 blockade in mismatch repair-deficient tumors. CDR3 size: 13 residues. CDR1 and CDR2 (germline): SGHTA, FQGNSA. V was clipped by 0 bases and J by 5 bases, with 7 bases between them. As for this clone: What it binds is not known.

Stated time point: roughly ten-day in vitro stimulation with candidate mutation-associated neoantigen peptide 1. Mismatch repair deficiency was confirmed in all patients, by PCR or immunohistochemistry. About 7 ELISpot-reactive neoantigen peptides each drove a roughly eleven-day in vitro stimulation. General study findings and limits: Rapid post-treatment expansion, then contraction, generally preceding radiologic response, marked tumor-resident clones. Three of seven peptides expanded clones, giving approximately 150 unique blood TCRs.

Libraries were prepared by immunoSEQ multiplex PCR; TCRdb keeps only in-frame clonotypes and omits some of them. The sample holds around 9,200 clones; roughly 87% are singletons and the top ten take about 14%. The specimen comprised cells cultured in vitro, sampled from a patient treated with pembrolizumab. The chain joins TRBV7-2 to TRBJ2-5, with D maybe TRBD2 (5 bases). This sequence originates from an adult with mismatch repair-deficient cancer. The CDR3 loop is CASSLARRETQYF. The CDR3 coding sequence is TGTGCCAGCAGCTTAGCGAGGAGGGAGACCCAGTACTTC.